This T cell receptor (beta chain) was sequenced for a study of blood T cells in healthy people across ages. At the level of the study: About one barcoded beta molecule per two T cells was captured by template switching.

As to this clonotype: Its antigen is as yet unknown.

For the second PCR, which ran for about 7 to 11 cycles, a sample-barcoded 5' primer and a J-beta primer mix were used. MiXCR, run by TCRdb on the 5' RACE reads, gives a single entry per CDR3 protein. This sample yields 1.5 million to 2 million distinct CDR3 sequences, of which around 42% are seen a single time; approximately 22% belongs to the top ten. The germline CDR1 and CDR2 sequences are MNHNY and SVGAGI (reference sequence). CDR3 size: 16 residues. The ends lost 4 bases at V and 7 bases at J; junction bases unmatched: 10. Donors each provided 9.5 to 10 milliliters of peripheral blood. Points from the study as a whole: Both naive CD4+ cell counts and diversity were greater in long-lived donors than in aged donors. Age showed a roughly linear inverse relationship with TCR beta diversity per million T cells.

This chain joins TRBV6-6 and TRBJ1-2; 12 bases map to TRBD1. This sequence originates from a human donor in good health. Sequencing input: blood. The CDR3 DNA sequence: TGTGCCAGCAGTTCTCCGGGACAGGGGGCTTGGAGTGGCTACACCTTC. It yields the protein CASSSPGQGAWSGYTF.